A single sample gave rise to the 27 T cell receptor beta chains below, sequenced in a study of T-cell reconstitution after alpha-beta-depleted transplantation in children. Unique molecular identifiers were used to barcode this TCRbeta library. One entry per CDR3 protein results from TCRdb running MiXCR on the PCR reads. The sample comprises around 580,000 distinct CDR3 sequences, about 23% of which are singletons, and approximately 14% rests with the top ten. This specimen was PBMCs, mostly from graft donor cells, taken 360 days after TCRalphabeta/CD19-depleted stem cell transplant. The receptors shown here come from a boy less than two years old who had a stem cell transplant for acute myeloid leukemia, so the T cells may come from the graft donor.

The chain is built from TRBV11-2 and TRBJ2-7; no reliable D call. This CDR3 contains 12 residues. The germline V gene has CDR1 SGHAT and CDR2 FQNNGV. The germline V and J ends were trimmed by 5 bases and 9 bases, with 14 bases remaining between them. The CDR3 spells CASSLMTQAQYF. The CDR3 DNA reads TGTGCCAGCAGCCTAATGACCCAGGCGCAGTACTTC. The entire variable domain, with the rest obtained from reference TRBV11-2 and TRBJ2-7, is as follows: EAGVAQSPRYKIIEKRQSVAFWCNPISGHATLYWYQQILGQGPKLLIQFQNNGVVDDSQLPKDRFSAERLKGVDSTLKIQPAKLEDSAVYLCASSLMTQAQYFGPGTRLTVT.

This clonotype was counted at least ten times. The J gene is TRBJ1-5, the V gene TRBV5-5; D might be TRBD1 (5 bases). The CDR3 is 15 amino acids. Germline CDR1 and CDR2: SGHKS and YYEKEE (reference sequence). Trimming cost V 4 bases and J 2 bases, with 13 bases left between them. CDR3: CASSAGTYGNQPQHF. Here the CDR3 DNA reads TGTGCCAGCAGCGCCGGGACCTACGGCAATCAGCCCCAGCATTTT.

The J gene is TRBJ1-5, the V gene TRBV6-5; TRBD1 matches at 8 bases. Trimming took 0 bases from V and 6 from J; bases not matched to a gene: 10. CDR3 length equals 17 residues. Germline CDR1 MNHEY, CDR2 SVGAGI. CDR3 residues: CASSYSGRGQGSQPQHF. The CDR3 nucleotides read TGTGCCAGCAGTTACTCTGGCAGGGGGCAGGGTAGTCAGCCCCAGCATTTT.

The V and J genes are TRBV9 and TRBJ1-1; D unresolved. With 3 bases removed from V and 3 bases from J, the gap between germline ends came to 6 bases. Per germline, CDR1 SGDLS and CDR2 YYNGEE. The CDR3 consists of 12 residues. CDR3 in DNA: TGTGCCAGCAGCGATACCGACACTGAAGCTTTCTTT. Translation: CASSDTDTEAFF.

In its sample, this clonotype was seen a few times. This sequence joins TRBV27 and TRBJ1-1; D gene uncertain. CDR1 and CDR2 from the germline V gene are MNHEY and SMNVEV (reference sequence). CDR3 size: 13 residues. V was cut by 10 bases and J by 0 bases, with 12 bases left in between. Here the CDR3 reads CATSPTMNTEAFF. In nucleotides, the CDR3 is TGTGCCACATCCCCGACCATGAACACTGAAGCTTTCTTT.

The sample holds a few counts of this clonotype. The rearrangement joins TRBV10-1 to TRBJ2-1; D is ambiguous. V lost 0 bases and J lost 4, with 4 bases in between. The CDR3 has 13 residues. Germline CDR1 and CDR2: WNHNN and SYGVQD (reference sequence). The CDR3 DNA reads TGCGCCAGCAGTGAGTCCACTTACAATGAGCAGTTCTTC. Protein: CASSESTYNEQFF.

J is TRBJ1-2 and V is TRBV7-7; the match to TRBD1 covers 7 bases. V trimming: 4 bases; J trimming: 4 bases; junction bases outside the gene matches: 6. The germline gives CDR1 SSHAT, CDR2 FNYEAQ (reference sequence). CDR3 length: 14 amino acids. DNA of the CDR3: TGTGCCAGCAGCTCTGACCGGGACAGCTATGGCTACACCTTC. It yields the protein CASSSDRDSYGYTF.

The CDR3 DNA reads as TGTGCCAGCAGCCCTATACCCAGCGGGCAAGAGACCCAGTACTTC. This sequence encodes CASSPIPSGQETQYF. This chain links TRBV11-2 with TRBJ2-5; D is perhaps TRBD2 (6 bases). V dropped 5 bases and J dropped 2 bases, with 15 bases sitting between them. The CDR3 covers 15 residues. Germline V gene data show CDR1 as SGHAT and CDR2 as FQNNGV.

In its sample, this clonotype was seen a few times. The chain carries TRBV20-1 and TRBJ1-2; D ambiguous. With 0 bases removed from V and 5 bases from J, the gap between germline ends came to 19 bases. The CDR3 consists of 16 residues. Germline V gene sequence: CDR1 DFQATT, CDR2 SNEGSKA (reference sequence). Here the CDR3 DNA reads TGCAGTGCTAGAGATAGGTATGACCGCCGGGAGTATGGCTACACCTTC. Its protein is CSARDRYDRREYGYTF.

This clonotype has ten or more counts. This chain connects TRBV4-1 to TRBJ1-3; 9 bases map to TRBD1. V gave up 2 bases and J gave up 2 bases; unmatched junction bases: 7. The CDR3 runs to 17 residues. Germline loops: CDR1 MGHRA, CDR2 YSYEKL. CDR3 sequence: CASSQPLGTGPGNTIYF. The CDR3 nucleotides read TGCGCCAGCAGCCAACCCCTAGGGACAGGGCCTGGAAACACCATATATTTT.

This clonotype was picked up many times. The CDR3 sequence is CSVGQGNTEAFF. The DNA of the CDR3 is TGCAGCGTGGGACAGGGGAACACTGAAGCTTTCTTT. The V call is TRBV29-1, the J call TRBJ1-1, with TRBD1 matching 9 bases. With 6 bases clipped from V and 1 base from J, the junction kept 0 bases outside the gene matches. Germline CDR1 is SQVTM and CDR2 is ANQGSEA. This CDR3 is built from 12 residues.

This clonotype was recorded a few times. The chain combines TRBV20-1 with TRBJ1-2, with D unclear. The CDR3 loop spans 17 amino acids. Trimming removed 1 base at V and 0 bases at J, with 18 bases between. Germline lookup yields CDR1 DFQATT and CDR2 SNEGSKA (reference sequence). The CDR3 bases are TGCAGTGCTAGAGGTCGGAACAGCCGACCTACTAACTATGGCTACACCTTC. This translates into CSARGRNSRPTNYGYTF.

This clonotype was seen repeatedly, ten times or more. V is TRBV20-1 and J is TRBJ2-7; a weak D match, TRBD2 (5 bases). Trimming cost V 2 bases and J 3 bases, with 11 bases left between them. Germline CDR1 is DFQATT and CDR2 is SNEGSKA (reference sequence). The CDR3 runs 13 residues. The CDR3 nucleotides are TGCAGTGCTAGACCAGTAGCGCTCTACGAGCAGTACGTC. It translates to CSARPVALYEQYV.

This clonotype was seen at least ten times. The V gene is TRBV5-1, the J gene TRBJ2-2; TRBD1 might be the D (5 bases). Germline V gives CDR1 SGHRS, CDR2 YFSETQ. This CDR3 has 15 residues. V gave up 2 bases and J gave up 4 bases, with 12 bases separating them. CDR3 sequence (DNA): TGCGCCAGCAGCTTTGAAGGGGTCGGCACCGGGGAGCTGTTTTTT. Encoded protein: CASSFEGVGTGELFF.

Only a few counts were recorded for this clonotype. V usage is TRBV20-1 and J usage is TRBJ2-7; 7 positions agree with TRBD2. Germline V gene sequence: CDR1 DFQATT, CDR2 SNEGSKA (reference sequence). The V and J ends lost 4 bases and 3 bases, in that order; junction bases with no gene match: 9. CDR3 length: 14 residues. CDR3 in DNA: TGCAGTGCTATGAGCGGGGCCAATTTCTACGAGCAGTACTTC. Its protein product is CSAMSGANFYEQYF.

This sequence joins TRBV6-1 and TRBJ1-2; 7 bases line up with TRBD1. This CDR3 has 13 residues. From germline, CDR1 is MNHNS and CDR2 SASEGT. V lost 5 bases, J lost 6 bases, and 6 bases stayed unmatched. The CDR3 spells CASSRRQGHGYTF. CDR3 coding DNA: TGTGCCAGCAGTAGAAGACAGGGTCATGGCTACACCTTC.

This clonotype was seen only a few times. The V call is TRBV20-1, the J call TRBJ1-2; D is unclear. Trimming took off 5 bases at V and 4 bases at J, with 23 bases between the two ends. Germline lookup yields CDR1 DFQATT and CDR2 SNEGSKA (reference sequence). The CDR3 has 16 amino acids. CDR3 DNA sequence: TGCAGTGCTCCGAGTAGCAGAGAGGAGATATCCTATGGCTACACCTTC. The encoded protein is CSAPSSREEISYGYTF.

This clonotype was seen a handful of times. This chain links TRBV23-1 with TRBJ1-5; 9 nucleotides agree with TRBD1. TRBV23-1 is labeled an ORF, and its function is uncertain. The CDR3 totals 14 residues. V was clipped by 4 bases and J by 3 bases; unmatched bases: 1. The CDR3 reads CASSRTGANQPQHF. The CDR3 DNA follows: TGCGCCAGCAGTCGGACAGGGGCCAATCAGCCCCAGCATTTT.

The chain uses TRBV19 and TRBJ1-3; D remains unclear. CDR1 is LNHDA and CDR2 is SQIVND in the germline V gene (reference sequence). The V end lost 6 bases, the J end lost 0 bases, and 6 bases lay between the germline ends. There are 13 residues in the CDR3. CDR3 DNA: TGTGCCAGTAGAGTGACCTCTGGAAACACCATATATTTT. Its protein product is CASRVTSGNTIYF.

This clonotype appeared many times. The genes are TRBV7-2 and TRBJ2-3, with a tentative D call TRBD2 (7 bases). The germline V gene encodes CDR1 SGHTA and CDR2 FQGNSA. Deletions cut 6 bases from V and 2 bases from J, with 18 bases between. CDR3 size: 16 residues. CDR3 amino acids: CASRAGVDSPTDTQYF. The DNA of the CDR3 is TGTGCCAGCAGGGCGGGGGTGGACAGCCCCACAGATACGCAGTATTTT.

This clonotype was picked up many times. The chain couples TRBV29-1 to TRBJ1-1; no definite D call. Per the germline V gene, CDR1 is SQVTM and CDR2 is ANQGSEA. This CDR3 is 11 amino acids long. With 6 bases removed from V and 4 bases from J, the gap between germline ends came to 9 bases. The CDR3 protein is CSVSDPTEAFF. The CDR3, as DNA: TGCAGCGTGAGTGACCCCACTGAAGCTTTCTTT.

In this sample, this clonotype turned up many times. The chain links TRBV20-1 to TRBJ2-7; TRBD2 aligns across 7 bases. The V and J ends lost 5 bases and 2 bases, in that order; junction bases with no gene match: 6. The CDR3 sequence is 13 residues long. From germline, CDR1 is DFQATT and CDR2 SNEGSKA (reference sequence). CDR3 in amino acids: CSAGGGPPYEQYF. DNA of the CDR3: TGCAGTGCTGGGGGAGGGCCCCCCTACGAGCAGTACTTC.

This clonotype has only a few counts. The chain is built from TRBV28 and TRBJ2-2; weak D call: TRBD1 (7 bases). Trimming left V 3 bases short and J 6 bases short, with 23 bases between. This CDR3 has 18 amino acids. Germline V CDR1 and CDR2: MDHEN, SYDVKM. The CDR3: CASSLREVTGTSAGELFF. The CDR3 bases are TGTGCCAGCAGTTTGAGGGAGGTGACAGGGACGTCTGCCGGGGAGCTGTTTTTT. The whole variable domain, remainder taken from reference TRBV28 and TRBJ2-2, is DVKVTQSSRYLVKRTGEKVFLECVQDMDHENMFWYRQDPGLGLRLIYFSYDVKMKEKGDIPEGYSVSREKKERFSLILESASTNQTSMYLCASSLREVTGTSAGELFFGEGSRLTVL.

This clonotype was counted ten times or more. The chain recombines TRBV20-1 with TRBJ2-3; D possibly matches TRBD1 or TRBD2 (5 bases each). CDR3 length: 15 residues. The germline V gene encodes CDR1 DFQATT and CDR2 SNEGSKA (reference sequence). V lost 2 bases to trimming and J lost 6 bases, with 18 bases between them. CDR3 residues: CSARKVGPSRDTQYF. The CDR3 DNA is TGCAGTGCTAGAAAGGTGGGACCCTCCCGGGATACGCAGTATTTT.

This clonotype was observed a handful of times. The gene calls are TRBV12-3 or TRBV12-4 and TRBJ2-5; D gene ambiguous. V lost 5 bases and J lost 1, with 8 bases in between. This CDR3 has 13 amino acids. DNA of the CDR3: TGTGCCAGCAGTACACTGAGCCAAGAGACCCAGTACTTC. Protein sequence: CASSTLSQETQYF.

The chain has TRBV3-1 and TRBJ2-7; weak D call: TRBD1 (5 bases). CDR1 is LGHDT, CDR2 YNNKEL, per germline (reference sequence). This CDR3 is built from 16 residues. With 0 bases removed from V and 0 bases from J, the gap between germline ends came to 12 bases. CDR3 coding DNA: TGTGCCAGCAGCCAAGAAACGACAGCAAACTCCTACGAGCAGTACTTC. It is translated as CASSQETTANSYEQYF.

The chain employs TRBV5-5 and TRBJ2-1; unclear D gene. The germline V gene encodes CDR1 SGHKS and CDR2 YYEKEE (reference sequence). The germline V and J ends were trimmed by 7 bases and 5 bases, with 16 bases remaining between them. The CDR3 runs 14 residues. In DNA form, the CDR3 reads TGTGCCAGCCGCCGAATAGTGGGGAACAATGAGCAGTTCTTC. This sequence encodes CASRRIVGNNEQFF.